One sample yielded the 30 T cell receptor beta chains listed below, sequenced in a study of blood T cell repertoires in COVID-19. TCRdb keeps only in-frame clones here, not all; method: immunoSEQ multiplex PCR. The sample shows approximately 200,000 clones, around 94% of them seen only once. Material for sequencing was peripheral blood. These receptors were taken from a man aged 25-40 years with COVID-19, enrolled during active disease.

The genes are TRBV27 and TRBJ2-2; 8 bases agree with TRBD1. V lost 6 bases, J lost 6 bases, and 9 bases stayed unmatched. Per germline, CDR1 MNHEY and CDR2 SMNVEV (reference sequence). The length of the CDR3 is 15 residues. The CDR3 loop is CASRSLTGAAGELFF. The CDR3 nucleotides are TGTGCCAGCAGATCCCTGACAGGGGCCGCCGGGGAGCTGTTTTTT.

The chain joins TRBV6-1 to TRBJ1-5; 10 bases are shared with TRBD1. This CDR3 is 18 amino acids long. The V gene's germline CDR1 is MNHNS and CDR2 SASEGT. V lost 4 bases and J lost 8; bases outside the gene matches: 17. For the CDR3, the DNA is TGTGCCAGCAGTGTCCACGTGGGAGACAGGGGGCGTGGTGAGCCCCAGCATTTT. Its protein product is CASSVHVGDRGRGEPQHF.

The gene calls are TRBV6-1 and TRBJ1-2; perhaps TRBD1 as D (6 bases). Trimming removed 2 bases at V and 7 bases at J, with 11 bases between. CDR3 length: 13 amino acids. CDR1 and CDR2 (germline): MNHNS, SASEGT. The CDR3 reads CASSELQGPGYTF. The CDR3 DNA follows: TGTGCCAGCAGTGAACTACAGGGACCTGGCTACACCTTC.

The genes are TRBV5-4 and TRBJ1-1; 7 bases agree with TRBD1. V lost 0 bases, J lost 0 bases, and 2 bases stayed unmatched. Germline loops: CDR1 SGHNT, CDR2 YYREEE (reference sequence). This CDR3 contains 15 residues. The CDR3 here is CASSLGGQMNTEAFF. The CDR3, as DNA: TGTGCCAGCAGCTTGGGGGGACAGATGAACACTGAAGCTTTCTTT.

The chain couples TRBV5-6 to TRBJ2-7, with a weak D call TRBD2 (5 bases). Germline values: CDR1 SGHDT, CDR2 YYEEEE. With 2 bases removed from V and 1 base from J, the gap between germline ends came to 13 bases. This CDR3 comprises 15 residues. The CDR3 coding sequence is TGTGCCAGCAGCTTAGCGGACGCATCATCCTACGAGCAGTACTTC. It is translated as CASSLADASSYEQYF.

The gene calls are TRBV9 and TRBJ2-1; TRBD2 matches at 9 bases. Germline V lookup: CDR1 SGDLS, CDR2 YYNGEE. The CDR3 has 16 residues. The trim removed 4 bases at V and 6 bases at J, leaving 11 bases unmatched. This CDR3 reads CASSSSGTSFLNEQFF. The CDR3 DNA reads as TGTGCCAGCAGCTCTTCTGGGACTAGCTTCCTCAATGAGCAGTTCTTC.

The chain employs TRBV18 and TRBJ1-2; D is unclear. The germline V and J ends were trimmed by 3 bases and 0 bases, with 17 bases remaining between them. Per germline, CDR1 KGHSH and CDR2 LQKENI. The CDR3 is 17 amino acids. CDR3 region: CASSPSTQSTSNYGYTF. The DNA for the CDR3 is TGTGCCAGCTCACCTTCTACACAGTCTACCTCTAACTATGGCTACACCTTC.

J is TRBJ1-5 and V is TRBV19; TRBD1 is a possible D gene (6 bases). The V gene lost 3 bases and the J gene lost 4 bases, with 10 bases spanning the gap. The CDR3 is 14 amino acids. The germline CDR1 and CDR2 sequences are LNHDA and SQIVND (reference sequence). CDR3 residues: CASSIDRTNQPQHF. In nucleotides, the CDR3 is TGTGCCAGTAGTATCGACAGGACGAATCAGCCCCAGCATTTT.

The chain links TRBV28 to TRBJ1-2; no clear D gene. The CDR3 covers 14 residues. Per germline, CDR1 MDHEN and CDR2 SYDVKM. V lost 5 bases to trimming and J lost 2 bases, with 12 bases between them. CDR3 residues: CASSQPGPNYGYTF. The CDR3 region has the DNA TGTGCCAGCAGTCAACCGGGTCCCAACTATGGCTACACCTTC.

The genes are TRBV27 and TRBJ2-2; D ambiguous. V lost 5 bases, J lost 7 bases, and 8 bases lay in between. Germline V gene data show CDR1 as MNHEY and CDR2 as SMNVEV (reference sequence). The CDR3 sequence is 12 residues long. CDR3 residues: CASSLSRGELFF. The CDR3 DNA sequence: TGTGCCAGCAGTCTTAGTCGCGGGGAGCTGTTTTTT.

CDR3 sequence reads: CASSPLVEDTQYF. DNA of the CDR3: TGTGCCAGCAGCCCTCTGGTTGAGGATACGCAGTATTTT. The chain carries TRBV5-6 and TRBJ2-3; D unresolved. Per germline, CDR1 SGHDT and CDR2 YYEEEE. CDR3 size: 13 residues. The V end lost 4 bases, the J end lost 6 bases, and 12 bases lay between the germline ends. Using reference TRBV5-6 and TRBJ2-3 for the parts outside the CDR3, the full variable domain is DAGVTQSPTHLIKTRGQQVTLRCSPKSGHDTVSWYQQALGQGPQFIFQYYEEEERQRGNFPDRFSGHQFPNYSSELNVNALLLGDSALYLCASSPLVEDTQYFGPGTRLTVL.

The CDR3 spells CASRTGTSYEQFF. CDR3 coding DNA: TGTGCCAGCAGGACCGGGACTAGTTATGAGCAGTTCTTC. The rearrangement joins TRBV6-6 to TRBJ2-1; 8 positions match TRBD2. Germline-derived CDR1 and CDR2 are MNHNY and SVGAGI (reference sequence). The CDR3 is made up of 13 amino acids. V was clipped by 6 bases and J by 8 bases; unmatched bases: 6.

The chain joins TRBV19 to TRBJ2-2; D may be TRBD1 (6 bases). Germline CDR1 is LNHDA and CDR2 is SQIVND (reference sequence). V was clipped by 7 bases and J by 3 bases, with 12 bases between them. The CDR3 extends over 14 amino acids. CDR3 sequence: CASNQGLDTGELFF. In nucleotides, the CDR3 is TGTGCCAGTAACCAGGGGCTCGACACCGGGGAGCTGTTTTTT.

Concerning this clone: This same CDR3 is encoded by further DNA sequences in the sample. V and J are TRBV5-1 and TRBJ2-3, with 9 bases fitting TRBD2. The CDR3 is made up of 15 amino acids. Germline CDR1 is SGHRS and CDR2 is YFSETQ. Trimming took 4 bases from V and 0 from J; bases not matched to a gene: 3. The CDR3 nucleotides are TGCGCCAGCAGCAGTAGCGGGGGAAGCACAGATACGCAGTATTTT. Protein product: CASSSSGGSTDTQYF.

V is TRBV7-6 and J is TRBJ1-3, with 7 nucleotides matching TRBD1. From germline, CDR1 is SGHVS and CDR2 FNYEAQ. Trimming cost V 5 bases and J 3 bases; bases outside gene matches: 13. The CDR3 is made up of 17 amino acids. CDR3 bases: TGTGCCAGCAGCCGGGAACATACAGGGGCGAGTGGAAACACCATATATTTT. Translating it yields CASSREHTGASGNTIYF.

J is TRBJ1-5 and V is TRBV7-2; no firm D call. The CDR3 is 16 residues long. Per the germline V gene, CDR1 is SGHTA and CDR2 is FQGNSA. V gave up 1 base and J gave up 2 bases, with 12 bases separating them. CDR3 region: CASSLVGSRGNQPQHF. In DNA form, the CDR3 reads TGTGCCAGCAGCTTAGTGGGTTCGCGGGGCAATCAGCCCCAGCATTTT.

On this clone: The junction does not match germline at one end; this may be a read error. The rearrangement uses TRBV12-5 and TRBJ2-2, with D unclear. Germline V CDR1 and CDR2: LGHNT, FRNRAP. This CDR3 has 11 residues. The CDR3, as DNA: TGTGTTAGTGTTCAGACCGGGGAGCTGTTTTTT. Translating gives CVSVQTGELFF.

This rearrangement joins TRBV11-2 to TRBJ2-1; TRBD2 aligns across 7 bases. J lost 7 bases, V lost 5 bases, and 17 bases had no gene match. This CDR3 contains 17 residues. CDR1 is SGHAT and CDR2 is FQNNGV in the germline V gene. CDR3 sequence: CASSLPLGLDSLNEQFF. The CDR3 DNA reads as TGTGCCAGCAGCCTGCCGCTTGGACTAGACTCCTTAAATGAGCAGTTCTTC.

The rearrangement links TRBV19 to TRBJ1-5, with D tentatively TRBD1 (5 bases). The CDR3 loop spans 15 amino acids. The germline V gene encodes CDR1 LNHDA and CDR2 SQIVND (reference sequence). Trimming took off 9 bases at V and 10 bases at J, with 25 bases between the two ends. CDR3 nucleotide sequence: TGTGCCAGCAAGGCCCTGCGGCAGGGAATAGGACCCCAGCATTTT. As protein: CASKALRQGIGPQHF.

The chain uses TRBV9 and TRBJ2-2; D unclear. Trimming stripped 6 bases from V and 0 bases from J, with 9 bases between. The CDR3 runs to 14 residues. Germline loops: CDR1 SGDLS, CDR2 YYNGEE. CDR3 bases: TGTGCCAGCACCCCCCCAACGAACACCGGGGAGCTGTTTTTT. This sequence encodes CASTPPTNTGELFF.

This chain joins TRBV2 and TRBJ2-1, with 11 bases fitting TRBD2. The CDR3 has 15 amino acids. From germline, CDR1 is SNHLY and CDR2 FYNNEI. Trimming at V came to 3 bases and at J to 4 bases, leaving 2 bases not matched to a gene. In DNA, the CDR3 is TGTGCCAGCAGTGAGACTAGCGGGGTATACAATGAGCAGTTCTTC. This sequence encodes CASSETSGVYNEQFF. The whole variable domain, filled in from reference TRBV2 and TRBJ2-1, reads EPEVTQTPSHQVTQMGQEVILRCVPISNHLYFYWYRQILGQKVEFLVSFYNNEISEKSEIFDDQFSVERPDGSNFTLKIRSTKLEDSAMYFCASSETSGVYNEQFFGPGTRLTVL.

The V and J genes are TRBV6-5 and TRBJ2-7, with 9 nucleotides matching TRBD1. V shed 5 bases, J shed 0 bases, and the junction held 5 bases outside the gene matches. The CDR3 runs 15 residues. Germline CDR1 reads MNHEY; CDR2 reads SVGAGI. The CDR3 protein is CASSTRTGVSYEQYF. CDR3 nucleotide sequence: TGTGCCAGCAGTACCCGGACAGGGGTCTCCTACGAGCAGTACTTC.

The chain couples TRBV14 to TRBJ1-2; TRBD1 aligns across 10 bases. This CDR3 has 14 amino acids. Germline V gene lookup returns CDR1 SGHDN and CDR2 FVKESK. The V and J ends lost 1 base and 8 bases, in that order; junction bases with no gene match: 4. CDR3 DNA sequence: TGTGCCAGCAGCCAAGTGGGACAGGGGCAAGGCTACACCTTC. It is translated as CASSQVGQGQGYTF.

This chain connects TRBV7-2 to TRBJ2-7, with TRBD1 matching over 7 bases. V shed 6 bases, J shed 5 bases, and the junction held 7 bases outside the gene matches. CDR3 length: 13 amino acids. Germline CDR1 is SGHTA and CDR2 is FQGNSA. The CDR3 DNA is TGTGCCAGCAGAAAAACAGGGGCCCACGAGCAGTACTTC. Residues: CASRKTGAHEQYF.

J is TRBJ2-5 and V is TRBV5-1; D possibly corresponds to TRBD1 (6 bases). Germline V gives CDR1 SGHRS, CDR2 YFSETQ. This CDR3 region has 14 residues. With 1 base removed from V and 2 bases from J, the gap between germline ends came to 9 bases. CDR3 in DNA: TGCGCCAGCAGCTTGTTTAGGGGGCAAGAGACCCAGTACTTC. Translation: CASSLFRGQETQYF.

A remark on this clone: The identical CDR3 is also encoded by other nucleotide sequences in the sample. The V and J genes are TRBV6-5 and TRBJ1-4, with 9 bases that match TRBD1. Germline trimming cut 6 bases from V and 4 bases from J; bases unmatched to any gene: 3. Germline V lookup: CDR1 MNHEY, CDR2 SVGAGI. The CDR3 has 14 residues. For the CDR3, the DNA is TGTGCCAGCAGATCGACAGGGGGTAATGAAAAACTGTTTTTT. Translation gives CASRSTGGNEKLFF.

The chain carries TRBV18 and TRBJ1-6, with 8 bases matching TRBD1. Germline CDR1 and CDR2: KGHSH and LQKENI. The V gene end was trimmed by 3 bases and the J gene end by 10 bases; junction bases not matched to a gene: 5. The CDR3 spans 14 residues. The CDR3 DNA reads TGTGCCAGCTCACCGGACAGGGCCTACTCACCCCTCCACTTT. This encodes CASSPDRAYSPLHF.

The V call is TRBV5-4, the J call TRBJ2-2, with a possible D match to TRBD2 (5 bases). This CDR3 has 14 amino acids. Germline V CDR1 and CDR2: SGHNT, YYREEE (reference sequence). Trimming left V 2 bases short and J 3 bases short, with 8 bases between. The CDR3 reads CASSFSSYTGELFF. CDR3 coding DNA: TGTGCCAGCAGCTTCTCTAGCTACACCGGGGAGCTGTTTTTT.

DNA for the CDR3: TGTGCCAGCACCTTTGTCGCGGGTTCCGGGGAGCTGTTTTTT. Translated: CASTFVAGSGELFF. The chain carries TRBV7-2 and TRBJ2-2; maybe TRBD2 (5 bases). The V and J ends lost 7 bases and 6 bases respectively, with 15 bases between them. Looked up from germline, CDR1 is SGHTA and CDR2 is FQGNSA. The length of the CDR3 is 14 residues.

CDR3 amino acids: CATSDGHSGGAAEQFF. CDR3 coding DNA: TGTGCCACCAGTGATGGTCATAGCGGGGGGGCCGCTGAGCAGTTCTTC. V and J are TRBV24-1 and TRBJ2-1; 11 positions agree with TRBD2. CDR3 size: 16 residues. The J segment lost 9 bases and the V segment lost 3 bases, leaving 9 bases of the junction unmatched. Germline CDR1 and CDR2: KGHDR and SFDVKD.